This T cell receptor beta chain was captured by sequencing in a study of regulatory T cells in long-lasting Graves disease. Study outcomes and limitations: Persistent disease was associated with favored TRBV28 usage and with favored use of TRBJ1-2 and TRBJ2-5.

CDR1 SGDLS and CDR2 YYNGEE come from the germline V gene. The CDR3 contains 14 residues. Trimming took off 4 bases at V and 9 bases at J, with 17 bases between the two ends. Arm-PCR with iRepertoire HTBI primers amplified the CDR3 regions for these TCR beta libraries. One entry per CDR3 protein results from TCRdb running MiXCR on the multiplex PCR reads. Seen here are approximately 540,000 distinct CDR3 sequences, more than 10% observed once, and the top ten hold roughly 8.2%. Noted time point: newly diagnosed GD, antithyroid drugs for less than 3 months. The TCR library used RNA extracted from PBMCs. This clonotype was observed many times. Its antigen remains unknown. The data were also submitted as part of a second study, on T cells in Graves' hyperthyroidism and ophthalmopathy.

This specimen consisted of peripheral blood mononuclear cells (PBMCs), obtained at new diagnosis, from a patient treated with antithyroid drugs. This clonotype was sampled from a woman in her twenties or thirties with Graves disease. This chain uses TRBV9 with TRBJ2-1; D remains ambiguous. CDR3 residues: CASSPRGPGIEQFF. CDR3 bases: TGTGCCAGCAGCCCCAGAGGCCCTGGCATTGAGCAGTTCTTC.